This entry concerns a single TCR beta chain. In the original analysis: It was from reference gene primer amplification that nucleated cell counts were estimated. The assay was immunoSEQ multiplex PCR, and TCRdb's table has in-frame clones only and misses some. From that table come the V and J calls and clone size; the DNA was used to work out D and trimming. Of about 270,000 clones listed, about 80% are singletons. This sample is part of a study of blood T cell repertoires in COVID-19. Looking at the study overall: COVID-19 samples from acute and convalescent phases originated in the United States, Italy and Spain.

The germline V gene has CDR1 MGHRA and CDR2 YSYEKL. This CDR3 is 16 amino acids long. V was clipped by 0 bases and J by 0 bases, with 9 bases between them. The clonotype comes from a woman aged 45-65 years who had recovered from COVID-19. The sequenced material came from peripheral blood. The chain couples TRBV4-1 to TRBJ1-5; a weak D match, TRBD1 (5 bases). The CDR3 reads CASSQEKGYSNQPQHF. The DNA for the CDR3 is TGCGCCAGCAGCCAAGAGAAGGGGTATAGCAATCAGCCCCAGCATTTT.